Presented here are 31 T cell receptor beta chains from one specimen sequenced in a study of PD-L1 blockade in urothelial cancer. Data came from immunoSEQ multiplex PCR; TCRdb stores just in-frame clones and leaves some out. This sample has roughly 100,000 clones; approximately 85% occur once, and the top ten carry more than 2%. The starting material was PBMCs, obtained around atezolizumab (anti-PD-L1) treatment. The receptors come from a man aged 50 to 59 with urothelial cancer.

This chain connects TRBV27 to TRBJ1-2; tentatively, D is TRBD1 (5 bases). The CDR3 extends over 14 amino acids. Trimming removed 0 bases from V and 4 bases from J, with 9 bases in between. Germline CDR1 reads MNHEY; CDR2 reads SMNVEV (reference sequence). In DNA form, the CDR3 reads TGTGCCAGCAGTTTATCAGGAAGGGGCTATGGCTACACCTTC. Residues: CASSLSGRGYGYTF.

This chain links TRBV11-2 with TRBJ1-1; D is unresolved. The CDR3 runs 13 residues. V was pared by 5 bases and J by 6 bases, with 13 bases between. Germline-derived CDR1 and CDR2 are SGHAT and FQNNGV. The CDR3 is CASSLRRGAEAFF. The CDR3 nucleotides read TGTGCCAGCAGCCTAAGACGAGGCGCTGAAGCTTTCTTT.

Only a few counts were recorded for this clone. This chain links TRBV2 with TRBJ2-7, with 10 positions matching TRBD1. The junction had 10 bases not matched to a gene; V was cut back by 6 bases and J by 5 bases. CDR1 is SNHLY and CDR2 is FYNNEI in the germline V gene. The CDR3 covers 15 residues. The DNA of the CDR3 is TGTGCCAGCAGGGGGACAGGGGTGGGATACAACGAGCAGTACTTC. Residues: CASRGTGVGYNEQYF.

This rearrangement joins TRBV19 to TRBJ2-7; 7 bases line up with TRBD2. The junction had 8 bases not matched to a gene; V was cut back by 9 bases and J by 3 bases. The V gene's germline CDR1 is LNHDA and CDR2 SQIVND (reference sequence). The CDR3 totals 13 residues. The CDR3 DNA follows: TGTGCCAGCGGGAGGCCGGGAGACTACGAGCAGTACTTC. Translated: CASGRPGDYEQYF.

The chain uses TRBV28 and TRBJ1-5, with D possibly matching TRBD1 (5 bases). Germline-derived CDR1 and CDR2 are MDHEN and SYDVKM. Trimming pared 3 bases from V and 2 bases from J, leaving 11 bases between. The CDR3 covers 15 residues. The CDR3 DNA follows: TGTGCCAGCAGTTTCCCAGGGTATGGCAATCAGCCCCAGCATTTT. Protein: CASSFPGYGNQPQHF. Using reference TRBV28 and TRBJ1-5 for the parts outside the CDR3, the full variable domain is DVKVTQSSRYLVKRTGEKVFLECVQDMDHENMFWYRQDPGLGLRLIYFSYDVKMKEKGDIPEGYSVSREKKERFSLILESASTNQTSMYLCASSFPGYGNQPQHFGDGTRLSIL.

The chain has TRBV19 and TRBJ1-2; 7 nucleotides match TRBD1. V lost 5 bases and J lost 4; bases outside the gene matches: 13. The CDR3 covers 16 residues. From germline, CDR1 is LNHDA and CDR2 SQIVND (reference sequence). The CDR3 region is CASSGAGTVSTYGYTF. The CDR3 coding sequence is TGTGCCAGTAGTGGGGCCGGGACAGTCTCGACCTATGGCTACACCTTC.

This clone has a handful of counts. The V call is TRBV19, the J call TRBJ2-7, with TRBD1 as a possible D gene (6 bases). Germline-derived CDR1 and CDR2 are LNHDA and SQIVND (reference sequence). The CDR3 runs to 15 residues. V was shortened by 0 bases and J by 0 bases, with 9 bases between the two germline ends. The CDR3 bases are TGTGCCAGTAGTATAGAGCCAGGGGCCTCCTACGAGCAGTACTTC. Encoded protein: CASSIEPGASYEQYF. Filled out from reference TRBV19 and TRBJ2-7, the complete variable domain reads DGGITQSPKYLFRKEGQNVTLSCEQNLNHDAMYWYRQDPGQGLRLIYYSQIVNDFQKGDIAEGYSVSREKKESFPLTVTSAQKNPTAFYLCASSIEPGASYEQYFGPGTRLTVT.

A few counts support this clone. At one end the junction does not follow the germline gene, possibly because of a read error. The chain employs TRBV28 and TRBJ1-5, with D uncertain. Germline CDR1 reads MDHEN; CDR2 reads SYDVKM. The CDR3 is 15 amino acids. CDR3 nucleotides: TGTGCCACCAGTCCAATTGCCTATAGCAATCAGCCCCAGCATTTT. This encodes CATSPIAYSNQPQHF. The full variable domain, rest sourced from reference TRBV28 and TRBJ1-5, is DVKVTQSSRYLVKRTGEKVFLECVQDMDHENMFWYRQDPGLGLRLIYFSYDVKMKEKGDIPEGYSVSREKKERFSLILESASTNQTSMYLCATSPIAYSNQPQHFGDGTRLSIL.

This clone appeared a few times. The rearrangement uses TRBV28 and TRBJ2-7; no clear D. Deletions cut 6 bases from V and 6 bases from J, with 12 bases between. Per the germline V gene, CDR1 is MDHEN and CDR2 is SYDVKM. The CDR3 runs 12 residues. This chain's CDR3 is CASSLTAFEQYF. CDR3 sequence (DNA): TGTGCCAGCAGCCTAACCGCGTTCGAGCAGTACTTC. The full variable domain, completed using reference TRBV28 and TRBJ2-7, is DVKVTQSSRYLVKRTGEKVFLECVQDMDHENMFWYRQDPGLGLRLIYFSYDVKMKEKGDIPEGYSVSREKKERFSLILESASTNQTSMYLCASSLTAFEQYFGPGTRLTVT.

The chain recombines TRBV18 with TRBJ2-7, with a tentative D call TRBD2 (6 bases). Trimming pared 3 bases from V and 2 bases from J, leaving 11 bases between. The CDR3 is made up of 14 amino acids. Germline CDR1 and CDR2: KGHSH and LQKENI. In nucleotides, the CDR3 is TGTGCCAGCTCACCTCAGGAGGGCGCCTACGAGCAGTACTTC. It codes for CASSPQEGAYEQYF. The full variable domain, in which reference TRBV18 and TRBJ2-7 provide the parts outside the CDR3, is NAGVMQNPRHLVRRRGQEARLRCSPMKGHSHVYWYRQLPEEGLKFMVYLQKENIIDESGMPKERFSAEFPKEGPSILRIQQVVRGDSAAYFCASSPQEGAYEQYFGPGTRLTVT.

The CDR3 DNA sequence: TGTGCCAGCAGCCCTTACGGGGAGACCCAGTACTTC. This encodes CASSPYGETQYF. V gene TRBV11-2 combines with J gene TRBJ2-5; D is unresolved. CDR3 length equals 12 residues. Trimming stripped 5 bases from V and 5 bases from J, with 9 bases between. The germline V gene has CDR1 SGHAT and CDR2 FQNNGV.

The chain uses TRBV11-2 and TRBJ2-7; 10 positions agree with TRBD2. Germline V lookup: CDR1 SGHAT, CDR2 FQNNGV. This CDR3 is built from 16 residues. V was clipped by 1 base and J by 7 bases; unmatched bases: 10. The CDR3: CASSLVSAGGPGEQYF. DNA of the CDR3: TGTGCCAGCAGCTTAGTCTCAGCGGGAGGGCCGGGGGAGCAGTACTTC.

This clone has a handful of counts. The V and J genes are TRBV7-9 and TRBJ1-6, with D possibly being TRBD1 (5 bases). Germline CDR1 SEHNR, CDR2 FQNEAQ (reference sequence). This CDR3 contains 15 residues. With 4 bases removed from V and 7 bases from J, the gap between germline ends came to 14 bases. CDR3 amino acids: CASSSGTHRNSPLHF. The CDR3 DNA reads as TGTGCCAGCAGCTCCGGCACCCACAGGAATTCACCCCTCCACTTT. Supplemented by reference TRBV7-9 and TRBJ1-6, the full variable domain reads DTGVSQNPRHKITKRGQNVTFRCDPISEHNRLYWYRQTLGQGPEFLTYFQNEAQLEKSRLLSDRFSAERPKGSFSTLEIQRTEQGDSAMYLCASSSGTHRNSPLHFGNGTRLTVT.

V is TRBV6-1 and J is TRBJ1-1, with D hard to call. In germline, CDR1 is MNHNS, CDR2 SASEGT. The CDR3 runs to 13 residues. V was shortened by 6 bases and J by 3 bases, with 11 bases between the two germline ends. The CDR3: CASRAFLDTEAFF. As DNA, the CDR3 is TGTGCCAGCAGGGCCTTTTTGGACACTGAAGCTTTCTTT.

This clone was found once. J is TRBJ1-5 and V is TRBV11-2; no definite D call. Germline values: CDR1 SGHAT, CDR2 FQNNGV. Trimming removed 5 bases at V and 7 bases at J, with 12 bases between. The CDR3 is made up of 13 amino acids. The CDR3 DNA reads TGTGCCAGCAGCCTAGGGTTGGGCCAGCCCCAGCATTTT. This codes for CASSLGLGQPQHF.

The rearrangement joins TRBV28 to TRBJ2-1; D call uncertain. Germline CDR1 is MDHEN and CDR2 is SYDVKM. V was cut by 2 bases and J by 10 bases, with 9 bases left in between. The CDR3 length is 12 residues. CDR3 in DNA: TGTGCCAGCAGTTTAAATTGGAGAGAGCAGTTCTTC. It is translated as CASSLNWREQFF.

The chain uses TRBV5-8 and TRBJ2-5, with TRBD2 as a possible D gene (5 bases). Trimming removed 5 bases from V and 2 bases from J, with 7 bases in between. The length of the CDR3 is 12 residues. Per the germline V gene, CDR1 is SGHTS and CDR2 is YDEGEE. CDR3 in amino acids: CASSRGQETQYF. In DNA, the CDR3 is TGTGCCAGCAGTCGGGGACAAGAGACCCAGTACTTC.

The chain employs TRBV19 and TRBJ2-7, with TRBD1 identical over 7 bases. The CDR3 consists of 13 residues. Germline assignment: CDR1 LNHDA and CDR2 SQIVND (reference sequence). V lost 7 bases, J lost 0 bases, and 3 bases stayed unmatched. The CDR3 region has the DNA TGTGCCAGTATGGGGGACAGCTCCTACGAGCAGTACTTC. This encodes CASMGDSSYEQYF.

The gene calls are TRBV4-1 and TRBJ1-3, with 8 bases lining up with TRBD1. CDR1 and CDR2 from the germline V gene are MGHRA and YSYEKL. This CDR3 spans 15 amino acids. V was clipped by 6 bases and J by 1 base; unmatched bases: 5. The CDR3 loop reads CASRYTGGSGNTIYF. The CDR3 DNA follows: TGCGCCAGCAGATACACAGGGGGATCTGGAAACACCATATATTTT.

This clone has only one observation. The J gene is TRBJ1-1, the V gene TRBV25-1; perhaps TRBD1 as D (5 bases). V was trimmed by 6 bases and J by 1 base, leaving 6 bases between them. Germline V gene data show CDR1 as MGHDK and CDR2 as SYGVNS. This CDR3 comprises 12 residues. In nucleotides, the CDR3 is TGTGCCAGCAGACAGGCGAACACTGAAGCTTTCTTT. It specifies CASRQANTEAFF. The whole variable domain, remainder taken from reference TRBV25-1 and TRBJ1-1, is EADIYQTPRYLVIGTGKKITLECSQTMGHDKMYWYQQDPGMELHLIHYSYGVNSTEKGDLSSESTVSRIRTEHFPLTLESARPSHTSQYLCASRQANTEAFFGQGTRLTVV.

The CDR3 coding sequence is TGTGCCAGCAGCACAGGGGGTCAGGAGACCCAGTACTTC. This translates into CASSTGGQETQYF. The chain couples TRBV27 to TRBJ2-5; 8 positions agree with TRBD1. This CDR3 region has 13 residues. The germline V gene encodes CDR1 MNHEY and CDR2 SMNVEV (reference sequence). The junction had 5 bases not matched to a gene; V was cut back by 6 bases and J by 5 bases.

V is TRBV30 and J is TRBJ2-3, with a tentative D call TRBD2 (5 bases). From germline, CDR1 is GTSNPN and CDR2 SVGIG (reference sequence). Trimming left V 4 bases short and J 6 bases short, with 8 bases between. The CDR3 is 11 residues long. The CDR3 loop reads CAWTSGDTQYF. Here the CDR3 DNA reads TGTGCCTGGACCTCGGGGGATACGCAGTATTTT.

The J gene is TRBJ1-1, the V gene TRBV7-9; a weak D match, TRBD1 (6 bases). CDR1 SEHNR and CDR2 FQNEAQ come from the germline V gene (reference sequence). The CDR3 extends over 14 amino acids. V lost 1 base and J 4 bases, leaving 10 bases between the germline ends. The chain's CDR3 is CASSLEQGTTEAFF. The CDR3 DNA reads as TGTGCCAGCAGCTTAGAACAGGGAACCACTGAAGCTTTCTTT.

CDR3 sequence reads: CASTDSGGRGGYTF. The CDR3 DNA reads as TGTGCCAGCACCGATTCGGGGGGAAGGGGAGGCTACACCTTC. V and J are TRBV27 and TRBJ1-2, with a weak D call TRBD1 (5 bases). V was clipped by 7 bases and J by 8 bases, with 20 bases between them. CDR3 length equals 14 residues. Germline V gene lookup returns CDR1 MNHEY and CDR2 SMNVEV (reference sequence).

V usage is TRBV9 and J usage is TRBJ2-3, with a tentative D call TRBD2 (5 bases). V shed 0 bases and J shed 4 bases, with 24 bases lying between them. The CDR3 spans 19 residues. Per the germline V gene, CDR1 is SGDLS and CDR2 is YYNGEE. The chain's CDR3 is CASSVGGLAGNYRPDTQYF. Here the CDR3 DNA reads TGTGCCAGCAGCGTAGGGGGTTTGGCGGGTAATTATAGACCAGATACGCAGTATTTT.

The CDR3 loop reads CATSDGTYEQYF. The CDR3 bases are TGTGCCACCTCCGACGGGACCTACGAGCAGTACTTC. The chain recombines TRBV15 with TRBJ2-7, with D perhaps matching TRBD2 (5 bases). Germline CDR1 LNHNV, CDR2 YYDKDF (reference sequence). This CDR3 is built from 12 residues. Trimming took off 8 bases at V and 2 bases at J, with 10 bases between the two ends.

The chain couples TRBV30 to TRBJ2-7; D gene unclear. CDR1 is GTSNPN and CDR2 is SVGIG in the germline V gene (reference sequence). The CDR3 has 14 amino acids. The V gene lost 7 bases and the J gene lost 4 bases, with 20 bases spanning the gap. This chain's CDR3 is CALDPENPPYEQYF. In nucleotides, the CDR3 is TGTGCCTTAGACCCGGAGAACCCGCCTTACGAGCAGTACTTC. Looking up the rest from reference TRBV30 and TRBJ2-7 gives the full variable domain: SQTIHQWPATLVQPVGSPLSLECTVEGTSNPNLYWYRQAAGRGLQLLFYSVGIGQISSEVPQNLSASRPQDRQFILSSKKLLLSDSGFYLCALDPENPPYEQYFGPGTRLTVT.

The rearrangement links TRBV18 to TRBJ2-5, with 11 bases that match TRBD2. V shed 0 bases, J shed 1 base, and the junction held 7 bases outside the gene matches. The CDR3 runs to 18 residues. Germline CDR1 KGHSH, CDR2 LQKENI. In DNA, the CDR3 is TGTGCCAGCTCACCACCACGGCTAGCGGGAGGTACCCAAGAGACCCAGTACTTC. Its translation is CASSPPRLAGGTQETQYF.

The rearrangement joins TRBV7-9 to TRBJ2-1; D not resolved. CDR1 and CDR2 from the germline V gene are SEHNR and FQNEAQ (reference sequence). The germline V and J ends were trimmed by 7 bases and 5 bases, with 15 bases remaining between them. The CDR3 contains 14 residues. The CDR3 protein is CASTTLNLNNEQFF. The CDR3, as DNA: TGTGCCAGCACTACCCTGAACCTGAACAATGAGCAGTTCTTC.

The chain has TRBV15 and TRBJ2-1; possibly TRBD2 for D (6 bases). Germline lookup yields CDR1 LNHNV and CDR2 YYDKDF (reference sequence). The length of the CDR3 is 13 residues. V was shortened by 1 base and J by 6 bases, with 7 bases between the two germline ends. The CDR3 sequence is CATSRVGGNEQFF. Here the CDR3 DNA reads TGTGCCACCAGCAGAGTCGGGGGCAATGAGCAGTTCTTC.

The rearrangement links TRBV9 to TRBJ1-2, with D unresolved. The CDR3 has 14 amino acids. Germline V gene lookup returns CDR1 SGDLS and CDR2 YYNGEE. V gave up 0 bases and J gave up 5 bases, with 11 bases separating them. The CDR3 nucleotides read TGTGCCAGCAGCGTAGTTGAGGGAGGGTATGGCTACACCTTC. It codes for CASSVVEGGYGYTF.